Listed below are T cell receptor beta chains from one sample, sequenced in a study of blood T cell repertoires in COVID-19. Sequencing used immunoSEQ multiplex PCR; TCRdb keeps in-frame clones, though not all of them. The table includes tens of thousands of clones, 88% detected once. The sample taken for sequencing was peripheral blood. The receptors were sampled from a human donor in a cohort sampled during active COVID-19. Each CDR3 is given with its conserved first and last residue. Fields, in order: J gene, clone size, D gene, V gene, CDR3 protein, CDR3 DNA. D genes are given only for firm matches. Rows may omit the clone size; those that give it use once, few, many or a size class.

TRBJ2-1	few	TRBD1	TRBV28	CASSLSGTGKNEQFF	TGTGCCAGCAGTTTATCCGGGACAGGTAAAAATGAGCAGTTCTTC
TRBJ1-2	.	.	TRBV15	CATSRDRNYGYTF	TGTGCCACCAGCAGAGACAGGAATTATGGCTACACCTTC
TRBJ2-7	.	TRBD1	TRBV5-1	CASSLEGARDEQYF	TGCGCCAGCAGCTTGGAGGGGGCTAGGGACGAGCAGTACTTC
TRBJ1-4	few	.	TRBV7-9	CASSLSNGATNEKLFF	TGTGCCAGCAGCTTATCTAACGGTGCAACTAATGAAAAACTGTTTTTT
TRBJ2-3	.	.	TRBV3-1/TRBV3-2	CASSQGPSTDTQYF	TGTGCCAGCAGTCAGGGTCCTAGCACAGATACGCAGTATTTT
TRBJ2-4	.	.	TRBV7-9	CASSLGAAKNIQYF	TGTGCCAGCAGCTTAGGGGCAGCCAAAAACATTCAGTACTTC
TRBJ1-6	few	.	TRBV18	CASSPMDNYNSPLHF	TGTGCCAGCTCACCGATGGACAACTATAATTCACCCCTCCACTTT
TRBJ1-4	.	TRBD1	TRBV11-2	CASTSLSDRGKLFF	TGTGCCAGCACTTCCCTTAGCGACAGGGGAAAACTGTTTTTT
TRBJ2-4	.	.	TRBV6-6	CASSRGPGGNIQYF	TGTGCCAGCAGCCGGGGACCCGGGGGAAACATTCAGTACTTC
TRBJ2-2	.	.	TRBV5-4	CASSRLGAANTGELFF	TGTGCCAGCAGCCGCCTCGGAGCCGCGAACACCGGGGAGCTGTTTTTT
TRBJ1-1	.	.	TRBV4-3	CASSPEAANTEAFF	TGCGCCAGCAGCCCCGAGGCAGCGAACACTGAAGCTTTCTTT
TRBJ2-1	.	.	TRBV11-2	CASSLGGYNEQFF	TGTGCCAGCAGCTTAGGCGGTTACAATGAGCAGTTCTTC
TRBJ2-2	once	TRBD1	TRBV7-2	CASSYSTGLDTGELFF	TGTGCCAGCAGCTACTCGACAGGGTTAGACACCGGGGAGCTGTTTTTT
TRBJ2-3	.	TRBD1	TRBV7-9	CASRTGQGRGTDTQYF	TGTGCCAGCAGGACGGGACAGGGAAGGGGAACAGATACGCAGTATTTT
TRBJ2-7	.	TRBD2	TRBV5-1	CASRSTSGRAVEGEQYF	TGCGCCAGCAGGTCCACTAGCGGGAGGGCCGTGGAGGGGGAGCAGTACTTC
TRBJ2-7	.	TRBD1	TRBV5-1	CASSLSPQGAGYEQYF	TGCGCCAGCAGCTTATCACCTCAGGGGGCAGGGTACGAGCAGTACTTC
TRBJ1-4	.	.	TRBV10-3	CAISEWATNEKLFF	TGTGCCATCAGTGAATGGGCCACTAATGAAAAACTGTTTTTT
TRBJ1-1	.	.	TRBV28	CASSPRGENTEAFF	TGTGCCAGCAGTCCGCGGGGGGAGAACACTGAAGCTTTCTTT
TRBJ1-1	.	.	TRBV21-1	CASSKIDTEAFF	TGTGCCAGCAGCAAAATCGACACTGAAGCTTTCTTT
TRBJ2-3	.	TRBD2	TRBV19	CASSMTSGRAVDTDTQYF	TGTGCCAGTAGTATGACTAGCGGGAGGGCCGTCGACACAGATACGCAGTATTTT
TRBJ2-2	.	.	TRBV7-3	CASSPSGDTGELFF	TGTGCCAGCAGCCCCTCAGGGGACACCGGGGAGCTGTTTTTT
TRBJ1-1	.	.	TRBV5-1	CASSPLGTANTEAFF	TGCGCCAGCAGCCCCCTTGGTACAGCCAACACTGAAGCTTTCTTT
TRBJ1-4	.	TRBD1	TRBV6-5	CASIDRANEKLFF	TGTGCCAGCATCGACAGGGCTAATGAAAAACTGTTTTTT
TRBJ2-1	.	.	TRBV15	CATSRNRDSSYNEQFF	TGTGCCACCAGCAGGAACAGGGATAGCTCCTACAATGAGCAGTTCTTC
TRBJ2-5	.	.	TRBV6-5	CASKVSAGETQYF	TGTGCCAGCAAGGTCTCGGCGGGGGAGACCCAGTACTTC
TRBJ1-3	once	.	TRBV10-2	CASSVGGTSSGNTIYF	TGCGCCAGCAGTGTTGGCGGGACCAGCTCTGGAAACACCATATATTTT
TRBJ2-2	.	.	TRBV10-1	CASSASVGPGELFF	TGCGCCAGCAGTGCTTCGGTTGGTCCCGGGGAGCTGTTTTTT
TRBJ2-7	few	.	TRBV6-2/TRBV6-3	CASSLQQGHYEQYF	TGTGCCAGCAGTCTCCAGCAGGGGCACTACGAGCAGTACTTC
TRBJ1-3	once	TRBD1	TRBV29-1	CSVVNRGAGNTIYF	TGCAGCGTTGTCAACAGGGGAGCTGGAAACACCATATATTTT
TRBJ2-7	.	.	TRBV7-2	CASSIGTPSSYEQYF	TGTGCCAGCAGCATCGGGACTCCGTCTTCCTACGAGCAGTACTTC
TRBJ2-7	.	TRBD1	TRBV27	CASTPGTGSYEQYF	TGTGCCAGCACCCCCGGGACAGGGTCCTACGAGCAGTACTTC
TRBJ1-1	.	.	TRBV4-3	CASSQSRGREAFF	TGCGCCAGCAGCCAAAGCAGGGGACGGGAAGCTTTCTTT
TRBJ2-2	.	TRBD2	TRBV27	CASSLYSGRGTGELFF	TGTGCCAGCAGTTTATATAGCGGGAGGGGCACCGGGGAGCTGTTTTTT
TRBJ2-1	.	.	TRBV24-1	CATSDIDWEQFF	TGTGCCACCAGTGATATTGACTGGGAGCAGTTCTTC
TRBJ1-5	once	TRBD1	TRBV6-1	CASSEGTGVSLSNQPQHF	TGTGCCAGCAGTGAAGGGACAGGGGTTTCTCTTAGCAATCAGCCCCAGCATTTT
TRBJ2-3	.	TRBD1	TRBV5-1	CASSGGGTGVTDTQYF	TGCGCCAGCAGCGGAGGGGGGACAGGGGTCACAGATACGCAGTATTTT
TRBJ2-1	once	.	TRBV3-1/TRBV3-2	CASSQEIAAAYNEQFF	TGTGCCAGCAGCCAAGAAATAGCGGCTGCCTACAATGAGCAGTTCTTC
TRBJ1-1	once	.	TRBV3-1/TRBV3-2	CASSQDPNRRRTEAFF	TGTGCCAGCAGCCAAGATCCGAACAGGCGGAGAACTGAAGCTTTCTTT
TRBJ1-5	once	.	TRBV6-1	CASSEPRQPQHF	TGTGCCAGCAGTGAACCCCGGCAGCCCCAGCATTTT
TRBJ2-5	.	TRBD1	TRBV2	CASSPSGTGGETQYF	TGTGCCAGCAGTCCATCCGGGACAGGGGGAGAGACCCAGTACTTC
TRBJ2-5	.	.	TRBV7-2	CASSWGAVQETQYF	TGTGCCAGCAGTTGGGGCGCGGTACAAGAGACCCAGTACTTC
TRBJ2-7	once	TRBD2	TRBV4-1	CASSQENRVAGEVYEQYF	TGCGCCAGCAGCCAAGAAAACAGGGTAGCGGGAGAGGTCTACGAGCAGTACTTC
TRBJ2-3	.	TRBD2	TRBV6-1	CASSEMRLVAGNTQYF	TGTGCCAGCAGTGAAATGAGGCTAGTAGCGGGTAATACGCAGTATTTT
TRBJ2-2	.	.	TRBV7-2	CASSLEGGDTGELFF	TGTGCCAGCAGCTTAGAGGGGGGGGACACCGGGGAGCTGTTTTTT